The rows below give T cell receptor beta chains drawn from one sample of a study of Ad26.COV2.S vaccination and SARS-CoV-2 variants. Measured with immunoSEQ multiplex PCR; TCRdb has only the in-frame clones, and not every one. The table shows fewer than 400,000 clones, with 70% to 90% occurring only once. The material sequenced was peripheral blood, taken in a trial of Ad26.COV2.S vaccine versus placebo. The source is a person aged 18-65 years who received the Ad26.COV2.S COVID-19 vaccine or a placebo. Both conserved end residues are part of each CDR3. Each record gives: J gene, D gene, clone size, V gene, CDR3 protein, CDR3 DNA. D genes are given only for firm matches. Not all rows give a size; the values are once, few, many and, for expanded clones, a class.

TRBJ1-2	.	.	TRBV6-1	CASSERAWGVYTF	TGTGCCAGCAGTGAAAGGGCCTGGGGCGTCTACACCTTC
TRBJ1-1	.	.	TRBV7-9	CASSLGAVGFTEAFF	TGTGCCAGCAGCTTAGGGGCGGTGGGGTTCACTGAAGCTTTCTTT
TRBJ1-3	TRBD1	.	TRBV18	CASSPQGAAGNTIYF	TGTGCCAGCTCACCACAGGGGGCGGCTGGAAACACCATATATTTT
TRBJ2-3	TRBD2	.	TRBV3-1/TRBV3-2	CASSQEDLAVTDTQYF	TGTGCCAGCAGCCAAGAAGACCTAGCGGTCACAGATACGCAGTATTTT
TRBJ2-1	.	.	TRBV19	CASSMALETANEQFF	TGTGCCAGTAGTATGGCTCTCGAGACAGCCAATGAGCAGTTCTTC
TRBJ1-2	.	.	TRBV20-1	CSASLGGGGYTF	TGCAGTGCTAGTTTAGGAGGGGGTGGCTACACCTTC
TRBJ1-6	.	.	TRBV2	CASRGSLGPGNSPLHF	TGTGCCAGCAGGGGGTCGTTAGGGCCGGGTAATTCACCCCTCCACTTT
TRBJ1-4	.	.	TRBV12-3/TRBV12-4	CASSKNGNEKLFF	TGTGCCAGCAGTAAGAACGGTAATGAAAAACTGTTTTTT
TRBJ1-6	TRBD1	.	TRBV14	CASSQGDRVAPLHF	TGTGCCAGCAGCCAAGGGGACAGGGTTGCACCCCTCCACTTT
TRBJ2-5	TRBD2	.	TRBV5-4	CASSSSTSGGPETQYF	TGTGCCAGCAGCTCGTCGACTAGCGGGGGACCAGAGACCCAGTACTTC
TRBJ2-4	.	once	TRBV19	CASNLGGKNIQYF	TGTGCCAGTAATTTAGGGGGAAAAAACATTCAGTACTTC
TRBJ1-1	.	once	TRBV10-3	CAISGQGGTEAFF	TGTGCCATCAGTGGACAAGGTGGGACTGAAGCTTTCTTT
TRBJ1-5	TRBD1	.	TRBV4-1	CASSQETGGWQPQHF	TGCGCCAGCAGCCAAGAGACAGGGGGCTGGCAGCCCCAGCATTTT
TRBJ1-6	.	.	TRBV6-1	CASSERELWTVVSYNSPLHF	TGTGCCAGCAGTGAACGCGAACTCTGGACAGTCGTATCCTATAATTCACCCCTCCACTTT
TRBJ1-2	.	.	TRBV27	CASSFNSPNYGYTF	TGTGCCAGCAGTTTTAACAGTCCTAACTATGGCTACACCTTC
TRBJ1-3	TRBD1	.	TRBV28	CASSAWGQENTIYF	TGTGCCAGCAGTGCGTGGGGACAGGAAAACACCATATATTTT
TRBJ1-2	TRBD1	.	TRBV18	CASSEGTGSGYTF	TGTGCCAGCTCGGAAGGGACAGGGTCTGGCTACACCTTC
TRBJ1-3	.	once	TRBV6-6	CASSYSTAVMNTIYF	TGTGCCAGCAGTTACTCGACAGCAGTTATGAACACCATATATTTT
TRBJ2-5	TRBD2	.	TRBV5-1	CASSPQAGGQETQYF	TGCGCCAGCAGTCCACAAGCGGGGGGACAAGAGACCCAGTACTTC
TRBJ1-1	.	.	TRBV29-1	CSVGGGLGEAFF	TGCAGCGTTGGAGGGGGGTTAGGTGAAGCTTTCTTT
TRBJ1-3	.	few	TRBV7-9	CASSTRGFGNTIYF	TGTGCCAGCAGCACCCGCGGGTTTGGAAACACCATATATTTT
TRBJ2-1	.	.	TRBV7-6	CASSLAGNNEQFF	TGTGCCAGCAGCTTAGCGGGTAACAATGAGCAGTTCTTC
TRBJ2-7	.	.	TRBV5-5	CASSFSSYEQYF	TGTGCCAGCAGCTTCAGCTCCTACGAGCAGTACTTC
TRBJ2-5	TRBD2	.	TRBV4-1	CASSRRLAGALQETQYF	TGCGCCAGCAGCCGTAGACTAGCGGGGGCACTCCAAGAGACCCAGTACTTC
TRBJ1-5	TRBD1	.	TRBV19	CARRGQGWQPQHF	TGTGCCAGGCGGGGACAGGGATGGCAGCCCCAGCATTTT
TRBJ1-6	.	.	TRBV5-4	CASSLDPESSYNSPLHF	TGTGCCAGCAGCTTGGATCCGGAGAGCTCCTATAATTCACCCCTCCACTTT
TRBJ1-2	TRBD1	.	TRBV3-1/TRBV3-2	CASSPPGTVLYGYTF	TGTGCCAGCAGCCCCCCCGGGACAGTACTCTATGGCTACACCTTC
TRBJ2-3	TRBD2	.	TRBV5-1	CASSFRLAGSTDTQYF	TGCGCCAGCAGCTTCCGACTAGCGGGGAGCACAGATACGCAGTATTTT
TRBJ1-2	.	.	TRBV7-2	CASSLVEPNYGYTF	TGTGCCAGCAGCTTAGTTGAGCCAAACTATGGCTACACCTTC
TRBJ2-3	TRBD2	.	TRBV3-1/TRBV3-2	CASSQDSRGGINTQYF	TGTGCCAGCAGCCAAGATTCGCGGGGGGGGATAAATACGCAGTATTTT
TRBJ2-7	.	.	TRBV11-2	CASSLGRIYEQYF	TGTGCCAGCAGCTTAGGGAGGATCTACGAGCAGTACTTC
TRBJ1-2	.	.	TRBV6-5	CASSYSRGGRDGYTF	TGTGCCAGCAGTTACTCCCGGGGGGGCCGCGATGGCTACACCTTC
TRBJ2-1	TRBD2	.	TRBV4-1	CASQRLAGGIEQFF	TGCGCCAGCCAAAGACTAGCGGGGGGGATTGAGCAGTTCTTC
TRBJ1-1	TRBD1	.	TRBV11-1	CASSLDRGTEAFF	TGTGCCAGCAGCTTGGACAGGGGCACTGAAGCTTTCTTT
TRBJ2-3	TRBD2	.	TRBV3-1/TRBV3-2	CASSQAGGSGPDTQYF	TGTGCCAGCAGCCAAGCGGGGGGATCAGGGCCAGATACGCAGTATTTT
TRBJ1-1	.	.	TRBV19	CASSIDRGNRRTEAFF	TGTGCCAGTAGTATAGATCGGGGCAACCGGCGTACTGAAGCTTTCTTT
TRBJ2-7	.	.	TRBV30	CAWSSVNSYEQYF	TGTGCCTGGAGTAGTGTGAACAGCTACGAGCAGTACTTC
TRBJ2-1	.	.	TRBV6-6	CASSSGEEQFF	TGTGCCAGCAGTTCCGGCGAGGAGCAGTTCTTC
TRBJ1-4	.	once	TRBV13	CASTNPGLREKLFF	TGTGCCAGCACAAACCCAGGGCTCCGTGAAAAACTGTTTTTT
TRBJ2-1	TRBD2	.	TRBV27	CASSGRGGHFNEQFF	TGTGCCAGCAGTGGACGGGGGGGCCATTTCAATGAGCAGTTCTTC
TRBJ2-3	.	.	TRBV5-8	CASSSRPSWNTQYF	TGTGCCAGCAGCTCCAGACCTAGCTGGAATACGCAGTATTTT
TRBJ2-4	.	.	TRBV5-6	CASSFSVGSRNLAKNIQYF	TGTGCCAGCAGCTTTTCCGTTGGCAGCCGGAACCTAGCCAAAAACATTCAGTACTTC
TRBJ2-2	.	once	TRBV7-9	CASSPRYTGELFF	TGTGCCAGCAGCCCAAGATACACCGGGGAGCTGTTTTTT
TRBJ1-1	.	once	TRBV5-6	CASSARTGLGSHEAFF	TGTGCCAGCAGCGCCCGAACAGGGTTGGGCTCCCATGAAGCTTTCTTT
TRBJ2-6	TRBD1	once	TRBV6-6	CASSYDRDSGANVLTF	TGTGCCAGCAGTTACGACAGGGACTCTGGGGCCAACGTCCTGACTTTC
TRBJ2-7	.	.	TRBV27	CASGGAYEQYF	TGTGCCAGCGGAGGCGCCTACGAGCAGTACTTC
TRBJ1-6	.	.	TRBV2	CASVWTVDNSPLHF	TGTGCCAGCGTTTGGACGGTCGATAATTCACCCCTCCACTTT
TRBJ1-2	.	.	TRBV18	CASSPISVDRGTF	TGTGCCAGCTCACCAATATCCGTCGACCGGGGCACCTTC
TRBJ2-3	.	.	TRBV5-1	CASSFGAAKSTDTQYF	TGCGCCAGCAGCTTTGGGGCAGCCAAGAGCACAGATACGCAGTATTTT
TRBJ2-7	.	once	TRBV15	CATSRDRLGVYGAYEQYF	TGTGCCACCAGCAGAGATAGGCTTGGAGTGTACGGAGCCTACGAGCAGTACTTC
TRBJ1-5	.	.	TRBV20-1	CSASRQSNNQPQHF	TGCAGTGCTAGTCGCCAGTCAAACAATCAGCCCCAGCATTTT